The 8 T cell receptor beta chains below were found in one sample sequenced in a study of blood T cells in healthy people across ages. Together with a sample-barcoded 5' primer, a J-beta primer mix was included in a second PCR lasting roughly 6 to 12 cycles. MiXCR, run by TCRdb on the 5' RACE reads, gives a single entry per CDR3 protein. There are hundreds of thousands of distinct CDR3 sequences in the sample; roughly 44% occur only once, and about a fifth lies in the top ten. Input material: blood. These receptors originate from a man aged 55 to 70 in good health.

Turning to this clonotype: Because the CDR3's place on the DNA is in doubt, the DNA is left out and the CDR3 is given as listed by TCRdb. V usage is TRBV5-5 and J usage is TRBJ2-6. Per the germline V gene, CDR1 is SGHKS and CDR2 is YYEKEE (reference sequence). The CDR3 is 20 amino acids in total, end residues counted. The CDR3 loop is CASSLIFGFGTDLGANVLIF.

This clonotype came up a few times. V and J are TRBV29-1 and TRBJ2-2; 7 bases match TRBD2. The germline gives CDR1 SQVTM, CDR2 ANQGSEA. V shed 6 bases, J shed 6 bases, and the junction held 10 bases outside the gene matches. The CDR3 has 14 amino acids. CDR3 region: CSVAWTRGAGELFF. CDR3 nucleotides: TGCAGCGTCGCCTGGACTAGAGGGGCCGGGGAGCTGTTTTTT.

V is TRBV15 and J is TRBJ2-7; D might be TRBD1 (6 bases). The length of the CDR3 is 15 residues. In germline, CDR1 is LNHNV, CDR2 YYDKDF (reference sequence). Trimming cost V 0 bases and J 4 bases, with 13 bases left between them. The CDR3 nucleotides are TGTGCCACCAGCAGAGATCAATTACAGGGTTACGAGCAGTACTTC. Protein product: CATSRDQLQGYEQYF.

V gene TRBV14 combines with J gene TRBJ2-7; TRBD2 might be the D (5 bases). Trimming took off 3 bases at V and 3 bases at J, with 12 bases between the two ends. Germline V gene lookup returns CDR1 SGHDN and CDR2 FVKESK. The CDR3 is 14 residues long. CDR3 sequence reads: CASSHGPGFYEQYF. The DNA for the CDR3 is TGTGCCAGCAGCCACGGTCCGGGATTCTACGAGCAGTACTTC.

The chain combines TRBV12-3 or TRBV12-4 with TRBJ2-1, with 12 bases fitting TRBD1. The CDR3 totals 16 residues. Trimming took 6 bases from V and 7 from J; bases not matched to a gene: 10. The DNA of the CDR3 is TGTGCCAGCAGCCTAGGGGACAGGGGGCGGGCGAATGAGCAGTTCTTC. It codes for CASSLGDRGRANEQFF.

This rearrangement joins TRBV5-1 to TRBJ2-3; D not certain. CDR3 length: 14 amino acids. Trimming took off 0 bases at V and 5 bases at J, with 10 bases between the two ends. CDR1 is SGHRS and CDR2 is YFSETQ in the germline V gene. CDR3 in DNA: TGCGCCAGCAGCTTGGGGTCCGTGGGAGATACGCAGTATTTT. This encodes CASSLGSVGDTQYF.

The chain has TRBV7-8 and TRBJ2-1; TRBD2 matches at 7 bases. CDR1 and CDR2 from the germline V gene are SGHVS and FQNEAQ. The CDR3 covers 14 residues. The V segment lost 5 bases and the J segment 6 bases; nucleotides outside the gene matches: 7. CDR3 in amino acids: CASSPVGGSNEQFF. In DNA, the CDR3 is TGTGCCAGCAGCCCTGTCGGGGGGTCCAATGAGCAGTTCTTC.

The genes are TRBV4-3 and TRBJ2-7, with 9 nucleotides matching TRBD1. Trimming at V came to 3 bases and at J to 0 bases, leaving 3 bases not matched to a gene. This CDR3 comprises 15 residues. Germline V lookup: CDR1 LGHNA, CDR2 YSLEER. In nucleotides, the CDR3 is TGCGCCAGCAGCCAGAGGACAGGGGCCTCCTACGAGCAGTACTTC. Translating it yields CASSQRTGASYEQYF.